The source of this T cell receptor (beta chain) is a study of blood T cell repertoires in COVID-19. Whole-study context: PBMCs, B-cell-depleted T cells, or T cells provided the cDNA or gDNA that made up the material.

TCRdb's copy holds only in-frame clones and misses some; the assay was immunoSEQ multiplex PCR. Here the sample spans about 110,000 clones, 65% to 75% being singletons. Losses at the gene ends were 6 bases for V and 4 bases for J; bases not matched to a gene: 7. The germline CDR1 and CDR2 sequences are SGHDT and YYEEEE. This CDR3 region has 14 residues. The chain combines TRBV5-6 with TRBJ2-7; 10 bases fit TRBD1. Material: peripheral blood. This clonotype was obtained from a man older than 75 with acute or convalescent COVID-19. This chain's CDR3 is CASISRDRGYEQYF. CDR3 nucleotide sequence: TGTGCCAGCATCTCCCGGGACAGGGGATACGAGCAGTACTTC.